This T cell receptor (beta chain) came from a study of lymphopenia after photon versus proton radiotherapy. The study, taken as a whole, reports: Photon-treated patients lost naive T cells and TCR diversity; proton-treated stayed stable. Larger post-nadir TCR diversity loss correlated inversely with survival in deceased patients.

Points on this clone: Its antigen is undetermined.

The protocol was immunoSEQ multiplex PCR, while the TCRdb copy is restricted to in-frame clones and leaves out a portion. The sample carries about 20,000 clones, 92% recorded once. CDR3 length: 13 amino acids. Germline V gene data show CDR1 as SGHTA and CDR2 as FQGNSA. Trimming removed 8 bases at V and 1 base at J, with 11 bases between. The sequencing here drew on peripheral blood, taken from a patient treated with photon-based radiotherapy. This receptor was obtained from a woman in her 40s with cholangiocarcinoma. The chain employs TRBV7-2 and TRBJ1-1; D is possibly TRBD1 (6 bases). Here the CDR3 reads CASPGQQNTEAFF. The DNA for the CDR3 is TGTGCCAGCCCCGGACAGCAGAACACTGAAGCTTTCTTT. The variable domain in full, completed from reference TRBV7-2 and TRBJ1-1, reads GAGVSQSPSNKVTEKGKDVELRCDPISGHTALYWYRQSLGQGLEFLIYFQGNSAPDKSGLPSDRFSAERTGGSVSTLTIQRTQQEDSAVYLCASPGQQNTEAFFGQGTRLTVV.